Ten or more counts support the clone carrying this TCR beta chain. A CD8+CD4-CCR7+CD45RA+ phenotype served as the sorting definition for naive CD8 T cells. This sample is part of a study of molecular identifiers for immune sequencing clone quantification. Looking at the study overall: Replicates split RNA from around 18,000 or 91,000 naive CD8 cells five ways, and the researchers sequenced four portions.

With listed TCR primers and previously described methods, bulk TCR libraries were prepared. TCRdb independently ran MiXCR on the PCR reads; one entry per CDR3 protein. Here the sample spans some 320,000 distinct CDR3 sequences, about 20% being singletons. Germline V gene data show CDR1 as KGHSH and CDR2 as LQKENI. This CDR3 has 16 amino acids. Trimming at V came to 0 bases and at J to 7 bases, leaving 8 bases not matched to a gene. Sequencing was performed on naive CD8+ T cells from blood, with Jurkat cell RNA spiked in. Subset noted: FACS-sorted CD8+CD4-CCR7+CD45RA+ naive T cells. This TCR was recovered from a human donor in good health. Some libraries in this study had Jurkat cell RNA spiked in. The chain links TRBV18 to TRBJ2-3, with 9 bases fitting TRBD2. The CDR3 nucleotides read TGTGCCAGCTCACCACCAGGCGGGGGGGTCCGGAATACGCAGTATTTT. This sequence encodes CASSPPGGGVRNTQYF.